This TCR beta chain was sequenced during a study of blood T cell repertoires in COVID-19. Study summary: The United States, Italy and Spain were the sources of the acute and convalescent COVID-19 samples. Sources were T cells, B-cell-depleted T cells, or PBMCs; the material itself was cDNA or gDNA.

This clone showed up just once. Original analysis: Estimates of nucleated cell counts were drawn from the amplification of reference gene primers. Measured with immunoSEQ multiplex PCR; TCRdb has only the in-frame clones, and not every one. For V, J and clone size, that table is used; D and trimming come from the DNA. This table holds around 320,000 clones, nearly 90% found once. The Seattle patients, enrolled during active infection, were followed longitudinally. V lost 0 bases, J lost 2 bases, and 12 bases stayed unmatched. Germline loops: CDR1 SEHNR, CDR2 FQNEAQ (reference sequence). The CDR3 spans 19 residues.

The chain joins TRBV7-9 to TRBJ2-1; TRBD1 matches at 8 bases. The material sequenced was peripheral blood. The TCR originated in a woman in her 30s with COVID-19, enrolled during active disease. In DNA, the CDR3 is TGTGCCAGCAGCTTAGCGCTAATCGGGCAGGGGGCCGCCTACAATGAGCAGTTCTTC. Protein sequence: CASSLALIGQGAAYNEQFF.